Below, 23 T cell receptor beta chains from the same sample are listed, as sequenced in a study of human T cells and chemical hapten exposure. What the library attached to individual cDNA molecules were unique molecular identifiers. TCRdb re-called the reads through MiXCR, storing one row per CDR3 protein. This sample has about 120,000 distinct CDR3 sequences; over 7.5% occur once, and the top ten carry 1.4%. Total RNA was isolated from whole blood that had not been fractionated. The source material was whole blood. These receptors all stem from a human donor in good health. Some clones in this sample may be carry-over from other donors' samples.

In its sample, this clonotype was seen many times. In DNA form, the CDR3 reads TGCGCCAGCAGCTTACAGGGGGGGTCCTACGAGCAGTACTTC. This codes for CASSLQGGSYEQYF. The chain links TRBV4-1 to TRBJ2-7; perhaps TRBD1 as D (8 bases). V was trimmed by 5 bases and J by 1 base, leaving 12 bases between them. The CDR3 loop spans 14 amino acids. Germline V gene sequence: CDR1 MGHRA, CDR2 YSYEKL.

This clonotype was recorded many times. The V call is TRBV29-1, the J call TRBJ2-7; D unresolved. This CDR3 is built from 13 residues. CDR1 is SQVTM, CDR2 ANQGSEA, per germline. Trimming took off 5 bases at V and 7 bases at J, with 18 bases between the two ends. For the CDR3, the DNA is TGCAGCGTTATGGCCCGATTTGCTCAAGAGCAGTACTTC. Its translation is CSVMARFAQEQYF.

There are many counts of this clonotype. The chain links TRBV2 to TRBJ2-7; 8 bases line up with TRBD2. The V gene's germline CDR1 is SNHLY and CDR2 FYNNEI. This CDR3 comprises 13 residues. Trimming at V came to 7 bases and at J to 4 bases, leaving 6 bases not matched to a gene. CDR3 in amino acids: CASTRSGGYEQYF. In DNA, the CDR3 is TGTGCCAGCACCAGGAGCGGGGGATACGAGCAGTACTTC.

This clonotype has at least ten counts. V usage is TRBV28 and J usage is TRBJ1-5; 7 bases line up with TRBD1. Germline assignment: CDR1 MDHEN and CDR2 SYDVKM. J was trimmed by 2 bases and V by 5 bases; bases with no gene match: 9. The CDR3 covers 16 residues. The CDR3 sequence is CASSPRRQGGNQPQHF. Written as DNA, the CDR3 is TGTGCCAGCAGTCCCCGACGACAGGGTGGCAATCAGCCCCAGCATTTT.

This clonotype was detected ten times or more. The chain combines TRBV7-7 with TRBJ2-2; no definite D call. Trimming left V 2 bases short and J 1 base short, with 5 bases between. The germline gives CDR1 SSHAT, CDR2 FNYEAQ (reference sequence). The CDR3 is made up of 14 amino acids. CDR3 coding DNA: TGTGCCAGCAGCTTAATTGAGAACACCGGGGAGCTGTTTTTT. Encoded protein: CASSLIENTGELFF.

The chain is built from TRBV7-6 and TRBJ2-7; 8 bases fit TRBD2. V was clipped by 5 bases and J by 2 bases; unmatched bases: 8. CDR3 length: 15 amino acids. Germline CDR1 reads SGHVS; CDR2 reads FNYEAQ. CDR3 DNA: TGTGCCAGCAGCCAAGGGCAGCGGGAGACCTACGAGCAGTACTTC. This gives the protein CASSQGQRETYEQYF.

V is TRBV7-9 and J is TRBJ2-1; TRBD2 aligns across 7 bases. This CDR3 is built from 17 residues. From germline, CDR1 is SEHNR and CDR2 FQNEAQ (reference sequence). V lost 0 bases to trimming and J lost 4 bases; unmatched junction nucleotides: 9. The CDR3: CASSLALASGVYNEQFF. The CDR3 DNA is TGTGCCAGCAGCTTAGCGCTCGCTAGCGGAGTATACAATGAGCAGTTCTTC.

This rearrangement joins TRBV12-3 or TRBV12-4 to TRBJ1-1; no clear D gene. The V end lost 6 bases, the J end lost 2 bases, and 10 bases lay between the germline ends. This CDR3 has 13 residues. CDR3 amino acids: CASSPQANTEAFF. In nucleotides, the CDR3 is TGTGCCAGCAGCCCCCAGGCCAACACTGAAGCTTTCTTT.

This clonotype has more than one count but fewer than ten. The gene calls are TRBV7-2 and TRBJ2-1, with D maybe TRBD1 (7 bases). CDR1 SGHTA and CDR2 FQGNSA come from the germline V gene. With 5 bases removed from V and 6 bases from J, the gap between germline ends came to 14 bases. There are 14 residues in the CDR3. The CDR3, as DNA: TGTGCCAGCAGCCCAGGGGGGTCGTCCAATGAGCAGTTCTTC. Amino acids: CASSPGGSSNEQFF.

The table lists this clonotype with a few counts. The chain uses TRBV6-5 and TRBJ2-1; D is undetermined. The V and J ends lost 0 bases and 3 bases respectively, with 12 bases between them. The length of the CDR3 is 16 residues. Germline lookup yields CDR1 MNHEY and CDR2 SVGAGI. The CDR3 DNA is TGTGCCAGCAGTTACTCGGGGTGGGATGACTACAATGAGCAGTTCTTC. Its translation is CASSYSGWDDYNEQFF.

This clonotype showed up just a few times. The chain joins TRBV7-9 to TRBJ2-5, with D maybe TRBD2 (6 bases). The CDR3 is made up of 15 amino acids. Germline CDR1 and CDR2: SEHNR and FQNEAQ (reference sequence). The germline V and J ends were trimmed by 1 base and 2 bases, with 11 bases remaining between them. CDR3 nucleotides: TGTGCCAGCAGCTTAGGTTCCGGGAGTCAAGAGACCCAGTACTTC. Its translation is CASSLGSGSQETQYF.

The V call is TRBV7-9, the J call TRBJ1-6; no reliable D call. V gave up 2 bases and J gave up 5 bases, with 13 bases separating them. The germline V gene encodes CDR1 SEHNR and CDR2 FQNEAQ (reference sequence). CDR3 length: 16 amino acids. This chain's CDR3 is CASSLFARAHNSPLHF. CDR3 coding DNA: TGTGCCAGCAGCTTATTCGCTCGCGCCCATAATTCACCCCTCCACTTT.

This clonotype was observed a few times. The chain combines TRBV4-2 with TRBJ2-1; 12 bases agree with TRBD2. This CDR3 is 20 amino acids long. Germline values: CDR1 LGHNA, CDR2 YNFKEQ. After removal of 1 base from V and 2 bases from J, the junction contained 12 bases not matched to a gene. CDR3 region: CASSQVPLSTSGGAYNEQFF. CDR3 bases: TGTGCCAGCAGCCAAGTGCCCCTCTCGACTAGCGGGGGAGCCTACAATGAGCAGTTCTTC.

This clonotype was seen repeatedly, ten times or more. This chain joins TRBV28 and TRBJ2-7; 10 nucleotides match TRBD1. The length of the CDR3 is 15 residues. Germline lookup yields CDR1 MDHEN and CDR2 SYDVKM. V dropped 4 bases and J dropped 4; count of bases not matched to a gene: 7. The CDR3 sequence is CASSSPGQGKYEQYF. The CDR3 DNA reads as TGTGCCAGCAGTTCTCCGGGACAGGGGAAATACGAGCAGTACTTC.

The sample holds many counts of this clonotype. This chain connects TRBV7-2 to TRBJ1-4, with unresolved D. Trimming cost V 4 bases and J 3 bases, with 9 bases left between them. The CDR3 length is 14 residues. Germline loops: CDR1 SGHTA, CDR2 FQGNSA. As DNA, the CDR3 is TGTGCCAGCAGCTCGCGACGGTCTAATGAAAAACTGTTTTTT. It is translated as CASSSRRSNEKLFF. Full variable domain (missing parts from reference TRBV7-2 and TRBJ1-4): GAGVSQSPSNKVTEKGKDVELRCDPISGHTALYWYRQSLGQGLEFLIYFQGNSAPDKSGLPSDRFSAERTGGSVSTLTIQRTQQEDSAVYLCASSSRRSNEKLFFGSGTQLSVL.

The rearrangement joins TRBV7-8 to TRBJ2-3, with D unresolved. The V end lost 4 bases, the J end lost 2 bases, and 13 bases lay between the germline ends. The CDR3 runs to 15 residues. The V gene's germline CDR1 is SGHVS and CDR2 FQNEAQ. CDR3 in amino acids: CASSSAQVNTDTQYF. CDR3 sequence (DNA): TGTGCCAGCAGCTCCGCTCAGGTTAACACAGATACGCAGTATTTT.

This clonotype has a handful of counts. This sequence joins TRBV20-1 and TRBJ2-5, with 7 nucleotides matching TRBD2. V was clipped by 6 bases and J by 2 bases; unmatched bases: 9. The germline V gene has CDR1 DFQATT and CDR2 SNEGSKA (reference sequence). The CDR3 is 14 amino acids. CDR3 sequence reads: CSAPHLAEQETQYF. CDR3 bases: TGCAGTGCCCCCCACCTAGCGGAACAAGAGACCCAGTACTTC.

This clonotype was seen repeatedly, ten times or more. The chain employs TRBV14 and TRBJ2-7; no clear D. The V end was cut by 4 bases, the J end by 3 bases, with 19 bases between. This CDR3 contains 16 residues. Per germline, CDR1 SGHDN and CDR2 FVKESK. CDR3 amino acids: CASSLLHLEGYYEQYF. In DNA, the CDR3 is TGTGCCAGCAGCCTTCTCCACCTGGAAGGGTACTACGAGCAGTACTTC. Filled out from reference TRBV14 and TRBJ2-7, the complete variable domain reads EAGVTQFPSHSVIEKGQTVTLRCDPISGHDNLYWYRRVMGKEIKFLLHFVKESKQDESGMPNNRFLAERTGGTYSTLKVQPAELEDSGVYFCASSLLHLEGYYEQYFGPGTRLTVT.

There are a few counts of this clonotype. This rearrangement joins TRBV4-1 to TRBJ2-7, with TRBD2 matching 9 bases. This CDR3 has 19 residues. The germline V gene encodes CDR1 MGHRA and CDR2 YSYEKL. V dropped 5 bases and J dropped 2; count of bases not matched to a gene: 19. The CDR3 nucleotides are TGCGCCAGCAGCTCACACCTATCCGCGGGAGGGCCGCATGCCTACGAGCAGTACTTC. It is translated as CASSSHLSAGGPHAYEQYF.

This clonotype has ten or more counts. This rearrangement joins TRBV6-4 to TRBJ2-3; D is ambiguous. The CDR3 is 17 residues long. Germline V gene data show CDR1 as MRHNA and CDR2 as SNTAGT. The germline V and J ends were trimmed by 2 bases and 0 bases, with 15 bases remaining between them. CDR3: CASSDPRTIPSTDTQYF. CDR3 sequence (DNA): TGTGCCAGCAGTGACCCTAGGACCATTCCTAGCACAGATACGCAGTATTTT.

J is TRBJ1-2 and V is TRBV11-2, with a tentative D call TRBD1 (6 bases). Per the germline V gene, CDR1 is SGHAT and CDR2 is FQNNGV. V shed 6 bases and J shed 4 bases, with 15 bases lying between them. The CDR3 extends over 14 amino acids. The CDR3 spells CASSPITGTYGYTF. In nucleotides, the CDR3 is TGTGCCAGCAGTCCGATTACAGGGACCTATGGCTACACCTTC.

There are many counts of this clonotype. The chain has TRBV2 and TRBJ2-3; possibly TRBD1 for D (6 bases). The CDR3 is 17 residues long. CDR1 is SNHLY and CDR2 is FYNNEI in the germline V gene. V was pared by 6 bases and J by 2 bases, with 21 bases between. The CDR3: CASRDTGNPGHTDTQYF. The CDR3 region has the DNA TGTGCCAGCAGGGATACAGGCAACCCGGGACACACAGATACGCAGTATTTT.

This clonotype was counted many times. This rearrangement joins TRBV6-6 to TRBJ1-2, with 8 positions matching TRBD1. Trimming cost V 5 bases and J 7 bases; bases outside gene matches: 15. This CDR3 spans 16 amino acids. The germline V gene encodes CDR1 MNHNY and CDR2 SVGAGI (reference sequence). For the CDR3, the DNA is TGTGCCAGCAGTACCTATGTAGGACAGGGCCTTAGTGGCTACACCTTC. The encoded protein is CASSTYVGQGLSGYTF.